This passage covers 4 T cell receptor beta chains from one sample sequenced in a study of cytotoxic CD8 clonotypes in ibrutinib-treated CLL. The table came from immunoSEQ multiplex PCR; TCRdb's copy has only in-frame clones and leaves some out. Of about 50,000 clones listed, over 60% are singletons. The material sequenced was PBMCs, taken after 12 months of ibrutinib treatment. The receptors were gathered from a human donor with chronic lymphocytic leukemia.

The genes are TRBV7-2 and TRBJ1-2; no definite D call. Deletions cut 7 bases from V and 3 bases from J, with 21 bases between. Germline V gene sequence: CDR1 SGHTA, CDR2 FQGNSA. CDR3 size: 16 residues. The DNA for the CDR3 is TGTGCCAGCACCATAGATAGGGCCTTGGAGTACTATGGCTACACCTTC. This codes for CASTIDRALEYYGYTF.

The gene calls are TRBV2 and TRBJ2-7; D is undetermined. The CDR3 is made up of 13 amino acids. V was shortened by 6 bases and J by 2 bases, with 11 bases between the two germline ends. Germline V CDR1 and CDR2: SNHLY, FYNNEI. The CDR3 spells CASSRPSAYEQYF. The CDR3 nucleotides read TGTGCCAGCAGCCGACCGAGTGCCTACGAGCAGTACTTC. Variable domain in full (rest from reference TRBV2 and TRBJ2-7): EPEVTQTPSHQVTQMGQEVILRCVPISNHLYFYWYRQILGQKVEFLVSFYNNEISEKSEIFDDQFSVERPDGSNFTLKIRSTKLEDSAMYFCASSRPSAYEQYFGPGTRLTVT.

In DNA form, the CDR3 reads TGTGCCAGCACCTTCGGGGGGACCCACGAGCAGTACTTC. This sequence encodes CASTFGGTHEQYF. The V call is TRBV25-1, the J call TRBJ2-7; 7 positions agree with TRBD2. Germline V CDR1 and CDR2: MGHDK, SYGVNS. Unmatched junction bases numbered 8, after V lost 7 bases and J lost 5 bases. This CDR3 has 13 amino acids.

This chain's CDR3 is CASSATNADTQYF. The DNA of the CDR3 is TGTGCCAGCAGTGCTACCAACGCAGATACGCAGTATTTT. The gene calls are TRBV6-4 and TRBJ2-3; no clear D gene. The CDR3 sequence is 13 residues long. The V gene lost 4 bases and the J gene lost 4 bases, with 9 bases spanning the gap. From germline, CDR1 is MRHNA and CDR2 SNTAGT.